Below are 6 T cell receptor beta chains sequenced from a single sample in a study of blood T cells in healthy people across ages. Next came a second PCR, run for about 6 to 11 cycles, which used a sample-barcoded 5' primer along with a J-beta primer mix. One entry per CDR3 protein, called by TCRdb with MiXCR from the 5' RACE reads. The sample yields hundreds of thousands of distinct CDR3 sequences, roughly 20% seen once. The sequenced material came from blood. The receptors were gathered from a man aged 65 to 85 in good health.

V gene TRBV5-1 combines with J gene TRBJ1-2; D remains unclear. Looked up from germline, CDR1 is SGHRS and CDR2 is YFSETQ. The CDR3 consists of 14 residues. V was trimmed by 2 bases and J by 7 bases, leaving 15 bases between them. The DNA for the CDR3 is TGCGCCAGCAGCTTAAATTCTATTTTGAGTGGCTACACCTTC. This codes for CASSLNSILSGYTF.

This clonotype was counted between two and nine times. The gene calls are TRBV30 and TRBJ1-1, with TRBD1 matching over 8 bases. J lost 3 bases, V lost 1 base, and 7 bases had no gene match. Germline V gives CDR1 GTSNPN, CDR2 SVGIG (reference sequence). The CDR3 loop spans 15 amino acids. The DNA of the CDR3 is TGTGCCTGGAGTGCCCCGGGACAGGTCTACACTGAAGCTTTCTTT. It codes for CAWSAPGQVYTEAFF.

A few counts support this clonotype. The V and J genes are TRBV20-1 and TRBJ1-1; D call uncertain. Trimming stripped 6 bases from V and 2 bases from J, with 10 bases between. Looked up from germline, CDR1 is DFQATT and CDR2 is SNEGSKA (reference sequence). The CDR3 runs 12 residues. The CDR3 protein is CSATSGNTEAFF. In DNA form, the CDR3 reads TGCAGTGCAACCAGCGGAAACACTGAAGCTTTCTTT.

The V and J genes are TRBV12-3 or TRBV12-4 and TRBJ2-1; TRBD1 aligns across 8 bases. The CDR3 contains 15 residues. The J segment lost 2 bases and the V segment lost 5 bases, leaving 5 bases of the junction unmatched. The CDR3 nucleotides read TGTGCCAGCAGTGCCCGACAGGGGCCCTACAATGAGCAGTTCTTC. Protein sequence: CASSARQGPYNEQFF.

This clonotype was found a few times. The chain links TRBV4-1 to TRBJ2-3; 7 nucleotides align to TRBD1. V lost 4 bases, J lost 5 bases, and 9 bases stayed unmatched. This CDR3 region has 15 residues. The germline gives CDR1 MGHRA, CDR2 YSYEKL. CDR3 in amino acids: CASSPIDRERDTQYF. DNA for the CDR3: TGCGCCAGCAGCCCGATCGACAGGGAGAGAGATACGCAGTATTTT.

The chain carries TRBV5-1 and TRBJ1-1; 8 positions match TRBD1. This CDR3 comprises 16 residues. The V gene end was trimmed by 0 bases and the J gene end by 5 bases; junction bases not matched to a gene: 9. The germline V gene has CDR1 SGHRS and CDR2 YFSETQ. The CDR3 DNA is TGCGCCAGCAGCTTGGGGGCAGGGGGCGAGGGTACTGAAGCTTTCTTT. This sequence encodes CASSLGAGGEGTEAFF.